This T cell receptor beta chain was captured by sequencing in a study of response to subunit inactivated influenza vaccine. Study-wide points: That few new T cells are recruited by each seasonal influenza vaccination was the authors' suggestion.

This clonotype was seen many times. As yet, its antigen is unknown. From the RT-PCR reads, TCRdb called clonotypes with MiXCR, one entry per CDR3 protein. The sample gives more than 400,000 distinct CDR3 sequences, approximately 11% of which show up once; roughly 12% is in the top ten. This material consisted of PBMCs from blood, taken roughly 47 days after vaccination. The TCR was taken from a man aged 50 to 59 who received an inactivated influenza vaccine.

CDR3 DNA: TGTGCCAGCACATCCCGGGCAGGTTATGGCTACACCTTC. The encoded protein is CASTSRAGYGYTF. This sequence joins TRBV28 and TRBJ1-2; D is ambiguous. Germline CDR1 is MDHEN and CDR2 is SYDVKM. The CDR3 spans 13 residues. The germline V and J ends were trimmed by 7 bases and 5 bases, with 14 bases remaining between them.